This T cell receptor (beta chain) was profiled in a study of blood T cell repertoires in COVID-19. The germline gives CDR1 KGHSH, CDR2 LQKENI. The V and J ends lost 3 bases and 4 bases respectively, with 12 bases between them. CDR3 length: 15 residues. Per the original data handling: Reference gene primers were amplified, and this amplification served to estimate nucleated cell counts. TCRdb's copy holds only in-frame clones and misses some; the assay was immunoSEQ multiplex PCR. D and trimming come from the DNA, and the V and J calls and clone size come from that table. The sample lists around 120,000 clones, over 70% occurring once.

The source of this sequence is a woman aged 70-85 years with acute or convalescent COVID-19. The chain combines TRBV18 with TRBJ1-4; weak D call: TRBD1 (6 bases). Sequenced material: peripheral blood. Written as DNA, the CDR3 is TGTGCCAGCTCACCCGGACAGAATCTTAATGAAAAACTGTTTTTT. It encodes CASSPGQNLNEKLFF.